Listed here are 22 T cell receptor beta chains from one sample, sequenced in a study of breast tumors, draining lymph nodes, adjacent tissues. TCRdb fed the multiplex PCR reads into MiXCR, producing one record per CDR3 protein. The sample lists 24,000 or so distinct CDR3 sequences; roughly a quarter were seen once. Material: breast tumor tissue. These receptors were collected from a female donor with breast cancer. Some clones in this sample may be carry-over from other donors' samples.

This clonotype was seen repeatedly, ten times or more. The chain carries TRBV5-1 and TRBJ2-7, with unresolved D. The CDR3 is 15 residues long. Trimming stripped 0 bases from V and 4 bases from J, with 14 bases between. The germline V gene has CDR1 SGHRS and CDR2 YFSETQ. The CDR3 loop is CASSLGSGPQYEQYF. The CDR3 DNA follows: TGCGCCAGCAGCTTGGGCTCTGGACCTCAATACGAGCAGTACTTC. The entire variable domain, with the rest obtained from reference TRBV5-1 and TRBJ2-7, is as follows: KAGVTQTPRYLIKTRGQQVTLSCSPISGHRSVSWYQQTPGQGLQFLFEYFSETQRNKGNFPGRFSGRQFSNSRSEMNVSTLELGDSALYLCASSLGSGPQYEQYFGPGTRLTVT.

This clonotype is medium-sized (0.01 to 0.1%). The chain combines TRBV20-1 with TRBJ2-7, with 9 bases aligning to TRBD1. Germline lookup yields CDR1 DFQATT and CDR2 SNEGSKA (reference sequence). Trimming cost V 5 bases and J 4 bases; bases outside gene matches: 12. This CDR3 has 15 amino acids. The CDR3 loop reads CSALRQGELRYEQYF. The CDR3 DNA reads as TGCAGTGCTCTTAGACAGGGGGAACTACGGTACGAGCAGTACTTC.

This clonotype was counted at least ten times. The CDR3 reads CASSPLRAGVGNEQFF. DNA for the CDR3: TGTGCCAGCAGCCCCCTCAGAGCGGGCGTGGGGAATGAGCAGTTCTTC. V is TRBV14 and J is TRBJ2-1; D is perhaps TRBD2 (6 bases). CDR1 is SGHDN, CDR2 FVKESK, per germline. The CDR3 consists of 16 residues. V was shortened by 4 bases and J by 7 bases, with 20 bases between the two germline ends.

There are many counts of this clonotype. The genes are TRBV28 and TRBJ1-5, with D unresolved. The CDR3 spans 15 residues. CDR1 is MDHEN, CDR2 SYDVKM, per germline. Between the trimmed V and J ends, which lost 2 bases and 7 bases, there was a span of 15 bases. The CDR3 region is CASSLRRGAGQPQHF. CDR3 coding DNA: TGTGCCAGCAGTTTAAGGCGGGGAGCCGGGCAGCCCCAGCATTTT.

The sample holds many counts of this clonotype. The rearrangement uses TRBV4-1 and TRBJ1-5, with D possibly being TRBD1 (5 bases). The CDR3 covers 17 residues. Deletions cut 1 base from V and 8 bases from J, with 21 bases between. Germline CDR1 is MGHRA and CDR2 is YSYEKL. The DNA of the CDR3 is TGCGCCAGCAGCCAAGTTTTGTGGTGGGGCAAAATGGAGCCCCAGCATTTT. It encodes CASSQVLWWGKMEPQHF.

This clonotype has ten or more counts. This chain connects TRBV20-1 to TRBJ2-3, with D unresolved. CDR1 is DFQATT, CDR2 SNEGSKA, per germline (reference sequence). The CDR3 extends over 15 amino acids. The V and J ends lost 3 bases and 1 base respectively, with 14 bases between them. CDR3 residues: CSASSPLAGTDTQYF. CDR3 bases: TGCAGTGCTAGTTCCCCTCTGGCGGGCACAGATACGCAGTATTTT.

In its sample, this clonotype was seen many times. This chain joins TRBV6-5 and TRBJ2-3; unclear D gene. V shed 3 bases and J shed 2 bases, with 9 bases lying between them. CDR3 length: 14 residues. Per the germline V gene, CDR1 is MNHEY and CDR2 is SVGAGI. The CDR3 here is CASSYSPNTDTQYF. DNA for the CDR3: TGTGCCAGCAGTTATTCGCCCAACACAGATACGCAGTATTTT.

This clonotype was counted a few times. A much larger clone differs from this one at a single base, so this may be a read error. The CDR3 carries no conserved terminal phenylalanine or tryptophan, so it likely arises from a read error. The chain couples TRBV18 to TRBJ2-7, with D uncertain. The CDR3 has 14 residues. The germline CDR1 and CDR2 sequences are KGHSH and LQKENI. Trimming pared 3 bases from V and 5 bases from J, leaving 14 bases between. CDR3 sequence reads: CASSPGRTPNEQYS. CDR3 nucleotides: TGTGCCAGCTCACCCGGCAGAACTCCGAACGAGCAGTACTCC.

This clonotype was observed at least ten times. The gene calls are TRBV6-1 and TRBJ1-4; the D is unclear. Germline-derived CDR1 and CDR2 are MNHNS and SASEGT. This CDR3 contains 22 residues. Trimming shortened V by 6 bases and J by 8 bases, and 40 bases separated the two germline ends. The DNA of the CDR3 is TGTGCCAGCAGCGCCCATAGTTACCAATCGTCAGGAGTCCCGGTGGCCAACGAAAAACTGTTTTTT. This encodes CASSAHSYQSSGVPVANEKLFF.

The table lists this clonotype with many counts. The CDR3 region is CAWSVRNEQFF. The DNA for the CDR3 is TGTGCCTGGAGTGTTCGGAATGAGCAGTTCTTC. This chain uses TRBV30 with TRBJ2-1; unclear D gene. Germline V gene sequence: CDR1 GTSNPN, CDR2 SVGIG (reference sequence). V was pared by 0 bases and J by 7 bases, with 4 bases between. The CDR3 extends over 11 amino acids.

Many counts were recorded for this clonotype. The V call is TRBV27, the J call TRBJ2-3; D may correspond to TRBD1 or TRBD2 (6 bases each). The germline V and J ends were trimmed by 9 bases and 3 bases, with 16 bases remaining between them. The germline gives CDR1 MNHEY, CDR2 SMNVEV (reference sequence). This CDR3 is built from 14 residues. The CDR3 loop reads CASGGLSLTDTQYF. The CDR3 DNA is TGTGCCAGTGGGGGGCTAAGCTTGACAGATACGCAGTATTTT.

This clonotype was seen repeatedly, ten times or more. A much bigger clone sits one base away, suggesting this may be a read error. This CDR3 reads CASSLRASGSYEQYF. The CDR3, as DNA: TGTGCCAGCAGCTTAAGGGCTAGCGGGAGCTACGAGCAGTACTTC. The J gene is TRBJ2-7, the V gene TRBV7-2, with 10 bases matching TRBD2. Losses at the gene ends were 2 bases for V and 3 bases for J; bases not matched to a gene: 4. Germline CDR1 reads SGHTA; CDR2 reads FQGNSA. The CDR3 loop spans 15 amino acids.

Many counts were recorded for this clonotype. DNA for the CDR3: TGCAGCGTTGTGCTCTACGGCAATCAGCCCCAGCATTTT. This translates into CSVVLYGNQPQHF. The V gene is TRBV29-1, the J gene TRBJ1-5; D unresolved. Trimming removed 4 bases at V and 2 bases at J, with 9 bases between. There are 13 residues in the CDR3. CDR1 is SQVTM and CDR2 is ANQGSEA in the germline V gene.

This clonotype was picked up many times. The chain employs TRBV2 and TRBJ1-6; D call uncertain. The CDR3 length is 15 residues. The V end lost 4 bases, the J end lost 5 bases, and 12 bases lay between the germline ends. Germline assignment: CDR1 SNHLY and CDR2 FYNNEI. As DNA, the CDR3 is TGTGCCAGCAGTGGGGCCTCCGGCGATAATTCACCCCTCCACTTT. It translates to CASSGASGDNSPLHF.

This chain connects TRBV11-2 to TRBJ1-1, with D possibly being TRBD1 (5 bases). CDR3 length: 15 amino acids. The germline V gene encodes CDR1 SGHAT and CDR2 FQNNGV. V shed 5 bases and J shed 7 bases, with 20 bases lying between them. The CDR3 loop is CASSAPGGDGGEAFF. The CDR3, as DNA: TGTGCCAGCAGCGCACCGGGGGGGGATGGGGGTGAAGCTTTCTTT.

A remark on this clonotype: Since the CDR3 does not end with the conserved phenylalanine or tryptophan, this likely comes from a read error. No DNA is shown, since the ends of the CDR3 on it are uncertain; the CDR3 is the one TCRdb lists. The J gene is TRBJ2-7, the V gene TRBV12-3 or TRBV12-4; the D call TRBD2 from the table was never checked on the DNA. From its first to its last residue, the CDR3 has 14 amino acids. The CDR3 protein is CASSRSGGGYERYS.

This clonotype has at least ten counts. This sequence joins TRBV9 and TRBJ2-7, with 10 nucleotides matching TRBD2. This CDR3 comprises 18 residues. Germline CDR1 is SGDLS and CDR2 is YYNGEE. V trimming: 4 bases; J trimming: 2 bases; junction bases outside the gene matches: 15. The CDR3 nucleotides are TGTGCCAGCAGCCCCCCACGGTGGAAAGCGGGAGGGCCCTACGAGCAGTACTTC. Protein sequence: CASSPPRWKAGGPYEQYF.

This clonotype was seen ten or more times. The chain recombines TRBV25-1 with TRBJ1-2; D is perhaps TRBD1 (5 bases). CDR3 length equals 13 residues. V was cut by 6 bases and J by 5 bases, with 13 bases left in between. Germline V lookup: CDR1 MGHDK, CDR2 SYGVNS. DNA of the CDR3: TGTGCCAGCAGGGGAGGGACTGAGTATGGCTACACCTTC. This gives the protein CASRGGTEYGYTF.

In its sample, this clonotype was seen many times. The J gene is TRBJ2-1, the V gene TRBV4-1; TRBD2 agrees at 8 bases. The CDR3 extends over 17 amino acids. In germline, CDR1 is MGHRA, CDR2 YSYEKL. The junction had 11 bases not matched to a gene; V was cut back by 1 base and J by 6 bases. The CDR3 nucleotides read TGCGCCAGCAGCCAAGTGTTTGCAGGACTAGCTCTCAATGAGCAGTTCTTC. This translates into CASSQVFAGLALNEQFF.

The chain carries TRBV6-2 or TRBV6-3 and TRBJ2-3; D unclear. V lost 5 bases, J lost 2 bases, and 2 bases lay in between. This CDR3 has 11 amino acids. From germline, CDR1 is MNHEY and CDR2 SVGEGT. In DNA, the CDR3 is TGTGCCAGCAGTGTCACAGATACGCAGTATTTT. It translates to CASSVTDTQYF.

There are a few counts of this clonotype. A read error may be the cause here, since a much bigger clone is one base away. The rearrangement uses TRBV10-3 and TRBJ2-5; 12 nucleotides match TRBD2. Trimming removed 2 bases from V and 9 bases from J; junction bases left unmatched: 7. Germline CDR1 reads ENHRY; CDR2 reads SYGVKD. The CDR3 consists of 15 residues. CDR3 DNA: TGTGCCATCAGTGAGACTAGCGGGAGGTCGGAGGCCCAGTACTTC. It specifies CAISETSGRSEAQYF.

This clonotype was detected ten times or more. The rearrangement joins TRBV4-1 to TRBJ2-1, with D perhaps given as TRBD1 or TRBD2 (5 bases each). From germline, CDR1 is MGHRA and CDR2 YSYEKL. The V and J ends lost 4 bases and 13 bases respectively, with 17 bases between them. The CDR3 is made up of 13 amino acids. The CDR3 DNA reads TGCGCCAGCAGCCTGGGGGTTCGGACCACCCAGTTCTTC. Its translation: CASSLGVRTTQFF.